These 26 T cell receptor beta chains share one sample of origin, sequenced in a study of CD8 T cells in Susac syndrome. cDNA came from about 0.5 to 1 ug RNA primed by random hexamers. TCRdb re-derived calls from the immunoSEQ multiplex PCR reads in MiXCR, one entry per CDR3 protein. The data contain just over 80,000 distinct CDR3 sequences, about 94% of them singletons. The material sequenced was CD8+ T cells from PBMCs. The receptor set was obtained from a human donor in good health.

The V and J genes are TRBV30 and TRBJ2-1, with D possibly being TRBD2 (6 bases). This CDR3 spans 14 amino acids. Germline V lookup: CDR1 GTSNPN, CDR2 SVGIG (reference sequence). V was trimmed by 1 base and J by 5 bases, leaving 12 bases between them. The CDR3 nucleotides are TGTGCCTGGAGTGAAGGGTGGGGGGACAATGAGCAGTTCTTC. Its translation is CAWSEGWGDNEQFF.

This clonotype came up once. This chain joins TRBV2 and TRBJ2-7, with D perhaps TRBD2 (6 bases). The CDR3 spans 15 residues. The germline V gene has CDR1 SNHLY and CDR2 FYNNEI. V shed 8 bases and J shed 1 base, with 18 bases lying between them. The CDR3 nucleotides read TGTGCCAGCCGACCTGGCGGGGCTCAGTCCTACGAGCAGTACTTC. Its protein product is CASRPGGAQSYEQYF.

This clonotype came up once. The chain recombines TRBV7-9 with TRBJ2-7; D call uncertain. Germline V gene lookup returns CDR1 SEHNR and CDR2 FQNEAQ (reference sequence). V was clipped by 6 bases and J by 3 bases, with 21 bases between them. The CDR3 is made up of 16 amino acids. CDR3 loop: CASSPRSGLPHYEQYF. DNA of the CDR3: TGTGCCAGCAGTCCCCGCTCAGGTCTCCCTCACTACGAGCAGTACTTC.

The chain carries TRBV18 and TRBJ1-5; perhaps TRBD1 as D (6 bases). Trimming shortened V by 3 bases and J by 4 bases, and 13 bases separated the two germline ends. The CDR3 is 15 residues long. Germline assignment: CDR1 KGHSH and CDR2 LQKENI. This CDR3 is CASSPLDRPNQPQHF. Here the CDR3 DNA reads TGTGCCAGCTCACCTTTAGACAGGCCTAATCAGCCCCAGCATTTT.

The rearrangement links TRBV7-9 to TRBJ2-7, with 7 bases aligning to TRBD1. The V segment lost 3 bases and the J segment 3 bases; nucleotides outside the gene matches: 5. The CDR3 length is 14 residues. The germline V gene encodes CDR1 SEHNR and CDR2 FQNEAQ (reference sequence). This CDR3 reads CASSLTGPLYEQYF. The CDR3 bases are TGTGCCAGCAGCTTGACAGGGCCCCTCTACGAGCAGTACTTC.

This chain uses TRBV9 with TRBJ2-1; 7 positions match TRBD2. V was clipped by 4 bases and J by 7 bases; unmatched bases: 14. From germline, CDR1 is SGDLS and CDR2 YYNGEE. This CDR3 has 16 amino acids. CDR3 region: CASSLSWAGVRNEQFF. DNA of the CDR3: TGTGCCAGCAGCCTCTCTTGGGCGGGGGTAAGGAATGAGCAGTTCTTC. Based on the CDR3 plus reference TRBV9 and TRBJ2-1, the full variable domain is DSGVTQTPKHLITATGQRVTLRCSPRSGDLSVYWYQQSLDQGLQFLIQYYNGEERAKGNILERFSAQQFPDLHSELNLSSLELGDSALYFCASSLSWAGVRNEQFFGPGTRLTVL.

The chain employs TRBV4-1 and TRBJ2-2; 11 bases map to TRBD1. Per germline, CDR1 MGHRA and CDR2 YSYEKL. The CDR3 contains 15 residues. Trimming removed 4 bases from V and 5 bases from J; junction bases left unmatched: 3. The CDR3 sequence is CASSLGQGATGELFF. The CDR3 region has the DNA TGCGCCAGCAGCCTAGGACAGGGGGCGACCGGGGAGCTGTTTTTT.

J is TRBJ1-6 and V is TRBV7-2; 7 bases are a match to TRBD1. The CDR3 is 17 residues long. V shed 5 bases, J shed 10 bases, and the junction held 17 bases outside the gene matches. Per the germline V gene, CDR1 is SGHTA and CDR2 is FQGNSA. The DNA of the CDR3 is TGTGCCAGCAGCACTTCGAAAGTGGGGACAGTTAAGTCACCCCTCCACTTT. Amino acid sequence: CASSTSKVGTVKSPLHF.

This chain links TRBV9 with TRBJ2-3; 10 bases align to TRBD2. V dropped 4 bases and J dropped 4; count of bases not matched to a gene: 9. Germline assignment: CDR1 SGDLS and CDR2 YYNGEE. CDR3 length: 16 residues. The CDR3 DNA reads TGTGCCAGCAGCCCTGAAGCGGGAGGGCCCTCAGATACGCAGTATTTT. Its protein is CASSPEAGGPSDTQYF.

In DNA, the CDR3 is TGTGCCAGCAGAGTGGCTCCGGGTATTTTCGAGCAGTTCTTC. Residues: CASRVAPGIFEQFF. This sequence joins TRBV6-1 and TRBJ2-1, with D uncertain. This CDR3 is built from 14 residues. V was pared by 6 bases and J by 10 bases, with 19 bases between. From germline, CDR1 is MNHNS and CDR2 SASEGT.

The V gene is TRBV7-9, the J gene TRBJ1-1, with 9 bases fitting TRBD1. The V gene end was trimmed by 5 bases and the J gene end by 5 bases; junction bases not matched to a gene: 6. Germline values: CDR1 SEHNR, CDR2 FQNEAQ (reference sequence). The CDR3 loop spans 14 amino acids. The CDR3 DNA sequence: TGTGCCAGCAGCCCCGGGACAGGGTATACTGAAGCTTTCTTT. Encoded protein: CASSPGTGYTEAFF. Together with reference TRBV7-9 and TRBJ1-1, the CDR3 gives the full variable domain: DTGVSQNPRHKITKRGQNVTFRCDPISEHNRLYWYRQTLGQGPEFLTYFQNEAQLEKSRLLSDRFSAERPKGSFSTLEIQRTEQGDSAMYLCASSPGTGYTEAFFGQGTRLTVV.

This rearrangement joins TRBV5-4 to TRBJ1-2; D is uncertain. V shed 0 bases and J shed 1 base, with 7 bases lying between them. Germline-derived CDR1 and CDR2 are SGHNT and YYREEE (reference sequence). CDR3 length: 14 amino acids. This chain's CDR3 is CASSLDSFNYGYTF. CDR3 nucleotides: TGTGCCAGCAGCTTGGACAGTTTTAACTATGGCTACACCTTC.

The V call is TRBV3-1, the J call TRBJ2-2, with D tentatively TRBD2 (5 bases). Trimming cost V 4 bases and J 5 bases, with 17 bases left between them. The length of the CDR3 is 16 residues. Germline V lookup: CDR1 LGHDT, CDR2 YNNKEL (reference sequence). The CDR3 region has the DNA TGTGCCAGCAGCCCCCTAGACCCGAGGGTTACCGGGGAGCTGTTTTTT. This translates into CASSPLDPRVTGELFF.

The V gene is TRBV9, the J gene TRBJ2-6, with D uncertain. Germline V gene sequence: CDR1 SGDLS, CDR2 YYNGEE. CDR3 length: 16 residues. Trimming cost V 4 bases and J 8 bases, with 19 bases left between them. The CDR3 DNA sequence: TGTGCCAGCAGCCTCTCCCGGCAGTTAGGGACCAACGTCCTGACTTTC. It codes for CASSLSRQLGTNVLTF.

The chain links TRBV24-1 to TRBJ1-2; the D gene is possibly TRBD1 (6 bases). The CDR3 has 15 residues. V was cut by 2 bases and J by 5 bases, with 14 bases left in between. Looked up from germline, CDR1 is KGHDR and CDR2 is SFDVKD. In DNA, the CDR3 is TGTGCCACCAGTGATTCTGACAGGACCGGGTATGGCTACACCTTC. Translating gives CATSDSDRTGYGYTF.

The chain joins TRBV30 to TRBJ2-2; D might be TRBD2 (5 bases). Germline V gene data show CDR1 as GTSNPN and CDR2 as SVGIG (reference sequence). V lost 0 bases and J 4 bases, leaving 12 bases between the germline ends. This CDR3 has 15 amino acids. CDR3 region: CAWSVFEGSTGELFF. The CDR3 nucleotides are TGTGCCTGGAGTGTTTTCGAGGGATCCACCGGGGAGCTGTTTTTT.

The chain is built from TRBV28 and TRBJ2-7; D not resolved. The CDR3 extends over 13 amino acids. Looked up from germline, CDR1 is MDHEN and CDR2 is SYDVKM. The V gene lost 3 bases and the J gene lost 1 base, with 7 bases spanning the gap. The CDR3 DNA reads TGTGCCAGCAGTTTTCAGCAGTCCTACGAGCAGTACGTC. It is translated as CASSFQQSYEQYV.

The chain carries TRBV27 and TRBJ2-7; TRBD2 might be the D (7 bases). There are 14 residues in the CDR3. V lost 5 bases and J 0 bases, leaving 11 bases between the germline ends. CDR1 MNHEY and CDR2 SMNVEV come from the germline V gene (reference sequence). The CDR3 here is CASSPRGGSYEQYV. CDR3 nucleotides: TGTGCCAGCAGTCCGAGGGGGGGCTCCTACGAGCAGTACGTC.

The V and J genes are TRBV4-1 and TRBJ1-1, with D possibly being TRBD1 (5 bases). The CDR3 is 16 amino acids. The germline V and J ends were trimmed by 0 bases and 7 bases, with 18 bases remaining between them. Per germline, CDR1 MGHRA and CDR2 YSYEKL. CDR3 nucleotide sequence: TGCGCCAGCAGCCAAGAATGGGGGTCAACTTATTATGAAGCTTTCTTT. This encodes CASSQEWGSTYYEAFF.

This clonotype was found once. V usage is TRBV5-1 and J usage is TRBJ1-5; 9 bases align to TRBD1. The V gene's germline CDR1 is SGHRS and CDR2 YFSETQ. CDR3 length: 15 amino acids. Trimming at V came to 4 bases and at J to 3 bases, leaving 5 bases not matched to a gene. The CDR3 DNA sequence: TGCGCCAGCAGCGAGGGACAGGGAGACAATCAGCCCCAGCATTTT. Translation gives CASSEGQGDNQPQHF.

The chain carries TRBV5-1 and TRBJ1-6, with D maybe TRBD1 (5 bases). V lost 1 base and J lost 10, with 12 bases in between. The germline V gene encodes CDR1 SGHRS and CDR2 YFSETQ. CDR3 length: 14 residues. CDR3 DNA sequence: TGCGCCAGCAGCTTGAGCGGGGGGTACTCACCCCTCCACTTT. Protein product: CASSLSGGYSPLHF.

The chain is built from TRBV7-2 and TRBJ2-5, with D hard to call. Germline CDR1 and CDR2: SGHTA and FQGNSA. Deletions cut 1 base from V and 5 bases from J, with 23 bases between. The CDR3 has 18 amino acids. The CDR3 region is CASSLGVVFRTQGETQYF. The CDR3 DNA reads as TGTGCCAGCAGCTTAGGTGTCGTTTTCCGGACCCAAGGGGAGACCCAGTACTTC.

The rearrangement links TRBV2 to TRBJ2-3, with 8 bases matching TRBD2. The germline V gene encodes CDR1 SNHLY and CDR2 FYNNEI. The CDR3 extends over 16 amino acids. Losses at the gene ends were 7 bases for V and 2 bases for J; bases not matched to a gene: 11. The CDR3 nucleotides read TGTGCCAGCATTACCCAGCTAGCGGGCCACACAGATACGCAGTATTTT. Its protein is CASITQLAGHTDTQYF.

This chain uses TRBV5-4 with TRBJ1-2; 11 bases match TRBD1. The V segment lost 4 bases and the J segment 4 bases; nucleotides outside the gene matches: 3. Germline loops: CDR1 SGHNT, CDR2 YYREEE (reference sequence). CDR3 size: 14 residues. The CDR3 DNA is TGTGCCAGCAGCCCTGGGACAGGGGGCTATGGCTACACCTTC. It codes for CASSPGTGGYGYTF.

The CDR3: CSVIEQETVGYGYTF. CDR3 DNA: TGCAGCGTTATCGAACAGGAGACCGTTGGCTATGGCTACACCTTC. The J gene is TRBJ1-2, the V gene TRBV29-1; TRBD1 might be the D (5 bases). Germline V lookup: CDR1 SQVTM, CDR2 ANQGSEA. V lost 5 bases to trimming and J lost 4 bases, with 20 bases between them. This CDR3 is built from 15 residues.

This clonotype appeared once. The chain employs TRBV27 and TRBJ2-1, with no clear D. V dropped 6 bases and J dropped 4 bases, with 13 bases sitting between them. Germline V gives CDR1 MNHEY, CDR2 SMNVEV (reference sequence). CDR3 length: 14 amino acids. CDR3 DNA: TGTGCCAGCAGGGAACGGGCGCGGTACAATGAGCAGTTCTTC. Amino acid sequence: CASRERARYNEQFF.